This entry describes one TCR beta chain. TCRdb keeps only in-frame clones here, not all; method: immunoSEQ multiplex PCR. Found here are 20,000 to 25,000 clones, around 44% of them singletons; the top ten hold nearly 0.9%. This entry is derived from a study of graft-versus-host responses after intestinal transplantation. Sequencing was performed on alloreactive CD4+ T cells from a mixed lymphocyte reaction culture, taken before intestinal transplant. The subset here: CFSE-low proliferating T cells sorted from roughly 6-day pre-transplant mixed lymphocyte reaction (GvH or HvG direction). The receptor comes from a human patient who received an intestinal transplant.

CDR3 loop: CASSLANPLPGSEQYF. The CDR3 DNA sequence: TGTGCCAGCAGTTTAGCGAACCCCCTTCCCGGCTCCGAGCAGTACTTC. This sequence joins TRBV6-5 and TRBJ2-7; perhaps TRBD2 as D (5 bases). The CDR3 totals 16 residues. Germline loops: CDR1 MNHEY, CDR2 SVGAGI. Trimming shortened V by 4 bases and J by 6 bases, and 22 bases separated the two germline ends.